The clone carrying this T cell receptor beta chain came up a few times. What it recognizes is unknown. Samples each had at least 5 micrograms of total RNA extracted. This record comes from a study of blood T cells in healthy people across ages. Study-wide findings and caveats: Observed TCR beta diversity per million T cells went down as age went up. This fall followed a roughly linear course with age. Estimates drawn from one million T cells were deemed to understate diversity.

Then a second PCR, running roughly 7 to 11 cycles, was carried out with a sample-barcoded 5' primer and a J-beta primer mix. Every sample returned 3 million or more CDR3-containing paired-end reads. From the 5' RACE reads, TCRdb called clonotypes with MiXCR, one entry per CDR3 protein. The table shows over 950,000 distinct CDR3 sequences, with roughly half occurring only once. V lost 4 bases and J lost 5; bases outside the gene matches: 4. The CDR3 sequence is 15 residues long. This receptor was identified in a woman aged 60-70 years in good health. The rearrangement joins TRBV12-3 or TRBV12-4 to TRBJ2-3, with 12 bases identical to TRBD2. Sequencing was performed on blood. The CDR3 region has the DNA TGTGCCAGCAGTTCCCTAGCGGGAGGGATAGATACGCAGTATTTT. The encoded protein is CASSSLAGGIDTQYF.